This TCR beta chain was captured by sequencing in a study of blood T cell repertoires in COVID-19. In the study overall: From the United States, Italy and Spain came samples of acute and convalescent COVID-19. The analysed material was cDNA or gDNA that came from T cells, B-cell-depleted T cells, or PBMCs.

In the authors' workflow: How many nucleated cells were present was estimated from reference gene primer amplification. Profiled with immunoSEQ multiplex PCR; TCRdb holds only in-frame clones, not every one. The V and J calls and clone size were taken over from that table, and D and trimming were inferred from the DNA. The sample lists over 85,000 clones, 84% seen once, with roughly 4.4% in the top ten. Germline assignment: CDR1 LNHDA and CDR2 SQIVND (reference sequence). The CDR3 totals 16 residues. V dropped 0 bases and J dropped 8; count of bases not matched to a gene: 8. Sequenced: peripheral blood. This chain uses TRBV19 with TRBJ1-4; 8 nucleotides agree with TRBD1. This TCR was sampled from a human donor in a cohort sampled during active COVID-19. The CDR3 DNA follows: TGTGCCAGTAGTATAGAGAGGACAGGGATCGGCGAAAAACTGTTTTTT. This codes for CASSIERTGIGEKLFF.